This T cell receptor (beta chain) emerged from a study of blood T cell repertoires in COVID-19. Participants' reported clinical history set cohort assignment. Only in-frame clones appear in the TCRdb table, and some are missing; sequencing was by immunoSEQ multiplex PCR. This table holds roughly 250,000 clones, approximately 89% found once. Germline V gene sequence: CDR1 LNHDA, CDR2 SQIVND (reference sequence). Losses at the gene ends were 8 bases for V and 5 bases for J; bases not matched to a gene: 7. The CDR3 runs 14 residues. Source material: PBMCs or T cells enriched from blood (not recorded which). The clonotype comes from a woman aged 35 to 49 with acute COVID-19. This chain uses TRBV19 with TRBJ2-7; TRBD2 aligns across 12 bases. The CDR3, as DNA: TGTGCCAGTGCCCCTAGCGGGAGGGCCGACGAGCAGTACTTC. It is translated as CASAPSGRADEQYF.